The 18 T cell receptor beta chains listed next were all sequenced from one sample in a study of blood T cell repertoires in COVID-19. Assay used: immunoSEQ multiplex PCR; TCRdb lists only in-frame clones, some missing. The sample consists of 150,000 to 200,000 clones, more than 65% of them appearing once. The sequenced sample was PBMCs or T cells enriched from blood (not recorded which). Receptors originate from a man in his fifties who had recovered from COVID-19.

This chain connects TRBV3-1 (or the pseudogene TRBV3-2) to TRBJ2-3; a weak D match, TRBD2 (6 bases). V was cut by 4 bases and J by 0 bases, with 20 bases left in between. Germline V gene data show CDR1 as LGHDT and CDR2 as YNNKEL (reference sequence). This CDR3 has 18 residues. DNA of the CDR3: TGTGCCAGCAGCCCAAGCTGGGCTTCGGGGACTAGCACAGATACGCAGTATTTT. This translates into CASSPSWASGTSTDTQYF.

The rearrangement links TRBV11-2 to TRBJ2-1; 7 bases align to TRBD1. The trim removed 0 bases at V and 9 bases at J, leaving 5 bases unmatched. CDR1 and CDR2 (germline): SGHAT, FQNNGV. The CDR3 is 14 residues long. The CDR3 nucleotides are TGTGCCAGCAGCTTAGATCTGGGACAGATTGAGCAGTTCTTC. Protein: CASSLDLGQIEQFF.

The chain joins TRBV13 to TRBJ1-2; D is uncertain. V was trimmed by 1 base and J by 7 bases, leaving 16 bases between them. Germline V gene data show CDR1 as PRHDT and CDR2 as FYEKMQ (reference sequence). The CDR3 totals 15 residues. As DNA, the CDR3 is TGTGCCAGCAGCTTAGCCCCGGCGTCAGGTCGTGGCTACACCTTC. It yields the protein CASSLAPASGRGYTF.

V usage is TRBV12-5 and J usage is TRBJ2-1, with 14 bases identical to TRBD2. This CDR3 spans 17 amino acids. CDR1 LGHNT and CDR2 FRNRAP come from the germline V gene. V lost 1 base, J lost 7 bases, and 6 bases stayed unmatched. CDR3 loop: CASGLARLAGGRNEQFF. CDR3 DNA: TGTGCTAGTGGTTTGGCCAGACTAGCGGGGGGGCGGAATGAGCAGTTCTTC. Full variable domain (remainder filled in from reference TRBV12-5 and TRBJ2-1): DARVTQTPRHKVTEMGQEVTMRCQPILGHNTVFWYRQTMMQGLELLAYFRNRAPLDDSGMPKDRFSAEMPDATLATLKIQPSEPRDSAVYFCASGLARLAGGRNEQFFGPGTRLTVL.

This chain joins TRBV11-3 and TRBJ2-3; 9 nucleotides line up with TRBD1. CDR3 length: 16 residues. With 1 base clipped from V and 6 bases from J, the junction kept 8 bases outside the gene matches. Germline V CDR1 and CDR2: SGHNT, YENEEA. CDR3 protein: CASSLGLQGARDTQYF. CDR3 DNA: TGTGCCAGCAGCTTAGGACTACAGGGGGCGCGCGATACGCAGTATTTT.

V and J are TRBV4-1 and TRBJ1-5; tentative D call: TRBD1 (6 bases). Per the germline V gene, CDR1 is MGHRA and CDR2 is YSYEKL. The CDR3 has 18 amino acids. V lost 1 base and J lost 3, with 19 bases in between. The CDR3 region is CASSQGDQGLEVNQPQHF. The DNA of the CDR3 is TGCGCCAGCAGCCAAGGTGATCAGGGGCTAGAGGTCAATCAGCCCCAGCATTTT.

The chain carries TRBV5-4 and TRBJ2-5, with D uncertain. The CDR3 has 13 residues. V dropped 0 bases and J dropped 3 bases, with 6 bases sitting between them. Germline V gives CDR1 SGHNT, CDR2 YYREEE (reference sequence). CDR3 in amino acids: CASSLVGEETQYF. CDR3 bases: TGTGCCAGCAGCTTGGTCGGTGAAGAGACCCAGTACTTC.

The table lists this clone with a few counts. The chain couples TRBV7-3 to TRBJ1-1; TRBD1 aligns across 7 bases. Trimming cost V 1 base and J 5 bases; bases outside gene matches: 7. This CDR3 is 15 amino acids long. The germline CDR1 and CDR2 sequences are SGHTA and FQGTGA. The CDR3 protein is CASSLSSTGRTEAFF. The CDR3 coding sequence is TGTGCCAGCAGCTTAAGTTCGACAGGGAGGACTGAAGCTTTCTTT.

The chain combines TRBV30 with TRBJ1-5; TRBD1 matches 8 bases. Trimming took 4 bases from V and 6 from J; bases not matched to a gene: 14. Germline V gene lookup returns CDR1 GTSNPN and CDR2 SVGIG (reference sequence). This CDR3 has 16 amino acids. CDR3 amino acids: CAWITRDRSHVQPQHF. The CDR3 nucleotides read TGTGCCTGGATAACCCGGGACAGGTCACACGTTCAGCCCCAGCATTTT.

The rearrangement uses TRBV5-1 and TRBJ1-1, with D hard to call. The CDR3 is made up of 14 amino acids. The germline V gene encodes CDR1 SGHRS and CDR2 YFSETQ. V was trimmed by 3 bases and J by 1 base, leaving 10 bases between them. The CDR3 spells CASSSPEKNTEAFF. DNA of the CDR3: TGCGCCAGCAGCTCCCCCGAGAAGAACACTGAAGCTTTCTTT.

The chain is built from TRBV2 and TRBJ2-5; D is ambiguous. Germline V gene data show CDR1 as SNHLY and CDR2 as FYNNEI. V was clipped by 6 bases and J by 1 base, with 12 bases between them. This CDR3 is built from 14 residues. The CDR3 DNA is TGTGCCAGCAGGTACAGACGTACCCAAGAGACCCAGTACTTC. It translates to CASRYRRTQETQYF.

The chain uses TRBV7-8 and TRBJ1-1; D is unclear. V was clipped by 5 bases and J by 1 base, with 11 bases between them. CDR1 and CDR2 from the germline V gene are SGHVS and FQNEAQ. The CDR3 contains 14 residues. The CDR3 DNA reads TGTGCCAGCAGCCACGACTCTGAGAACACTGAAGCTTTCTTT. This sequence encodes CASSHDSENTEAFF.

The chain links TRBV6-5 to TRBJ2-1; 8 positions match TRBD1. With V trimmed by 4 bases and J by 6 bases, 8 bases remained unmatched. The CDR3 contains 15 residues. The germline V gene encodes CDR1 MNHEY and CDR2 SVGAGI. CDR3 nucleotides: TGTGCCAGCAGTTCCCGACAGGGGTCTCCCAATGAGCAGTTCTTC. This encodes CASSSRQGSPNEQFF.

The chain carries TRBV29-1 and TRBJ1-3, with 8 bases that match TRBD1. The length of the CDR3 is 13 residues. Germline V CDR1 and CDR2: SQVTM, ANQGSEA. The V segment lost 7 bases and the J segment 2 bases; nucleotides outside the gene matches: 4. In DNA form, the CDR3 reads TGCAGCGGCCGACAGGGGACTGGAAACACCATATATTTT. As protein: CSGRQGTGNTIYF.

The sample holds a few counts of this clone. This rearrangement joins TRBV5-1 to TRBJ2-1; 7 bases line up with TRBD2. The CDR3 is 16 residues long. V lost 0 bases and J lost 7; bases outside the gene matches: 10. Germline V gene data show CDR1 as SGHRS and CDR2 as YFSETQ. For the CDR3, the DNA is TGCGCCAGCAGCTTGGGGGAGGGATTGTATGGTAATGAGCAGTTCTTC. Translated: CASSLGEGLYGNEQFF.

The rearrangement links TRBV30 to TRBJ1-2; a possible D gene is TRBD1 (5 bases). CDR3 length: 14 amino acids. The V gene's germline CDR1 is GTSNPN and CDR2 SVGIG (reference sequence). The V end lost 4 bases, the J end lost 2 bases, and 14 bases lay between the germline ends. The CDR3 spells CAWTGDYTNYGYTF. The CDR3 coding sequence is TGTGCCTGGACCGGGGACTATACCAACTATGGCTACACCTTC.

Only one count was recorded for this clone. The CDR3 sequence: CASSPWVQGVGSYNEQFF. The CDR3 coding sequence is TGTGCCAGCTCACCCTGGGTCCAGGGGGTTGGGTCCTACAATGAGCAGTTCTTC. The chain employs TRBV18 and TRBJ2-1; 7 bases align to TRBD1. Germline CDR1 and CDR2: KGHSH and LQKENI. The CDR3 sequence is 18 residues long. V lost 3 bases, J lost 1 base, and 12 bases stayed unmatched.

The J gene is TRBJ1-2, the V gene TRBV18; D remains unclear. Per germline, CDR1 KGHSH and CDR2 LQKENI. The CDR3 totals 13 residues. The ends were cut back, 2 bases at V and 7 bases at J, with 11 bases in the middle. This chain's CDR3 is CASSPEREGGYTF. The CDR3 DNA is TGTGCCAGCTCACCAGAGAGGGAAGGTGGCTACACCTTC.